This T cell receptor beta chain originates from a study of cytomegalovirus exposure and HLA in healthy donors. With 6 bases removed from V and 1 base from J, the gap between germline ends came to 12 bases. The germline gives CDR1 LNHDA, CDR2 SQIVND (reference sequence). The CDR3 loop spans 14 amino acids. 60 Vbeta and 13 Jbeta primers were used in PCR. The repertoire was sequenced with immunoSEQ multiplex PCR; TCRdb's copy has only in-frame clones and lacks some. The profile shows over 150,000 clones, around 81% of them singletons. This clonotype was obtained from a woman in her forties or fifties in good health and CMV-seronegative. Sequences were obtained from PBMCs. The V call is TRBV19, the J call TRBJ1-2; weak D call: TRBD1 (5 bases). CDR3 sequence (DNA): TGTGCCAGTAGCGACAGAAGAAATAACTATGGCTACACCTTC. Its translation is CASSDRRNNYGYTF.